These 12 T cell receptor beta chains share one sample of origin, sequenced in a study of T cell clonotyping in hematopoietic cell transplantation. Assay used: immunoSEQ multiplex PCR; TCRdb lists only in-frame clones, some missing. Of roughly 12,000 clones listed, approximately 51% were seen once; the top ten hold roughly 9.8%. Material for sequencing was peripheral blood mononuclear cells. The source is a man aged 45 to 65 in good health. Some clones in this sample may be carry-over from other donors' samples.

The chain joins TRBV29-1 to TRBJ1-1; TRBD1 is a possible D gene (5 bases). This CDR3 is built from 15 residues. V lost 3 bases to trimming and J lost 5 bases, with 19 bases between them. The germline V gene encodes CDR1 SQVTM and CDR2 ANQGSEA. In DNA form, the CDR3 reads TGCAGCGTTGATATTTGGAGACAGCGAAGGACTGAAGCTTTCTTT. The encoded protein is CSVDIWRQRRTEAFF.

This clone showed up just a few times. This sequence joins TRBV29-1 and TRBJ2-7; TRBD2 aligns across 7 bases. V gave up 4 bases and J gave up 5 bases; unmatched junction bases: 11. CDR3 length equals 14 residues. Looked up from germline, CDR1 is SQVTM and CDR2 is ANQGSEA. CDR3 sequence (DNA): TGCAGCGTTGGGCCCGGCGGGAGAGAACACGAGCAGTACTTC. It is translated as CSVGPGGREHEQYF.

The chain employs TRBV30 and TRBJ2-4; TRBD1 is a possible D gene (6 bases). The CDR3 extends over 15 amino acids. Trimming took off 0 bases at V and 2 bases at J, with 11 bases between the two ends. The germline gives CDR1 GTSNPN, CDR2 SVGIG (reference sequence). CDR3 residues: CAWSVPTGTKNIQYF. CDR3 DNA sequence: TGTGCCTGGAGTGTACCCACAGGGACCAAAAACATTCAGTACTTC.

CDR3 in amino acids: CASSRTGHVQETQYF. Written as DNA, the CDR3 is TGTGCCAGCAGTCGGACAGGTCATGTCCAAGAGACCCAGTACTTC. The chain couples TRBV28 to TRBJ2-5; TRBD1 aligns across 7 bases. Per the germline V gene, CDR1 is MDHEN and CDR2 is SYDVKM. The J segment lost 1 base and the V segment lost 5 bases, leaving 7 bases of the junction unmatched. The CDR3 spans 15 residues.

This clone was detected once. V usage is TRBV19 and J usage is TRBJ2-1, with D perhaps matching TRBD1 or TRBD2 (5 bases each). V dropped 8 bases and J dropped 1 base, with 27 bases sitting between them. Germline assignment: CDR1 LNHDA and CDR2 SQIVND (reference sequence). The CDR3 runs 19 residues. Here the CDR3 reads CASLQAPTIPPGSYNEQFF. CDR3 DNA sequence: TGTGCCAGTCTACAAGCCCCGACTATTCCCCCAGGGTCCTACAATGAGCAGTTCTTC.

The CDR3 nucleotides are TGTGCCAGCAGCGACAGTACTTATGGCTACACCTTC. It codes for CASSDSTYGYTF. The chain is built from TRBV7-9 and TRBJ1-2, with D tentatively TRBD1 (5 bases). Germline V gene sequence: CDR1 SEHNR, CDR2 FQNEAQ (reference sequence). The CDR3 totals 12 residues. V shed 5 bases and J shed 5 bases, with 9 bases lying between them.

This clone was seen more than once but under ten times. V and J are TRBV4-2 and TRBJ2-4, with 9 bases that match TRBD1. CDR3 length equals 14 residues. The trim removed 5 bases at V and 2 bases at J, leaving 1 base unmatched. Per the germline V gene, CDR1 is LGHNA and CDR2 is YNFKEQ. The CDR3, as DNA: TGTGCCAGCAGCGACAGGGGGACCAAAAACATTCAGTACTTC. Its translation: CASSDRGTKNIQYF.

The CDR3 DNA reads as TGTGCCAGTTCCCCAGCCGGGCACAACTATGGCTACACCTTC. Residues: CASSPAGHNYGYTF. The rearrangement links TRBV6-5 to TRBJ1-2; D unclear. The germline V and J ends were trimmed by 9 bases and 2 bases, with 16 bases remaining between them. The CDR3 runs 14 residues. Per the germline V gene, CDR1 is MNHEY and CDR2 is SVGAGI.

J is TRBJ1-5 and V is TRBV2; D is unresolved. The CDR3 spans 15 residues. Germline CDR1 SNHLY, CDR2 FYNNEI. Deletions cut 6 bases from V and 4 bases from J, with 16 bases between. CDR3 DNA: TGTGCCAGCAGGACCGACAAGGTACCTAATCAGCCCCAGCATTTT. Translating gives CASRTDKVPNQPQHF.

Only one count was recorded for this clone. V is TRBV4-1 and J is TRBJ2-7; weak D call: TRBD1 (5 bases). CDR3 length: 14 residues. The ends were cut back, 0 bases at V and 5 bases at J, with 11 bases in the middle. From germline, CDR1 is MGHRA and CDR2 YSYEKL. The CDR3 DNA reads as TGCGCCAGCAGCCAAGACAGGGTAGGGCACGAGCAGTACTTC. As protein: CASSQDRVGHEQYF.

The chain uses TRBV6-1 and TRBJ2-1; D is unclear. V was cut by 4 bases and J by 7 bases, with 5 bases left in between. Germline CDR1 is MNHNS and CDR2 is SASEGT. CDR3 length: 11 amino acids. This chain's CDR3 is CASSGRNEQFF. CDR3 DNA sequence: TGTGCCAGCAGTGGGCGAAATGAGCAGTTCTTC.

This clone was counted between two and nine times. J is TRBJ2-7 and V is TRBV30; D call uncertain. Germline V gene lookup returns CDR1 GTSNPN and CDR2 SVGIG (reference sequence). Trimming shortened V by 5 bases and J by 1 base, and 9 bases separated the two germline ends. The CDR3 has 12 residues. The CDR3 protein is CAWGPWSYEQYF. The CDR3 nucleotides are TGTGCCTGGGGTCCGTGGTCCTACGAGCAGTACTTC.